This record concerns one TCR beta chain sequence. Its antigen is unidentified. This record comes from a study of T-cell memory formation after mild COVID-19. Study summary: Among the donors, TCR clusters were largely specific to each donor. Study results and limitations: Day 37-peaking second-wave clones had unconfirmed SARS-CoV-2 specificity.

TCRdb reprocessed the 5' RACE reads via MiXCR and lists one record per CDR3 protein. The sample lists 450,000 to 650,000 distinct CDR3 sequences, approximately 20% occurring once. Per the germline V gene, CDR1 is DFQATT and CDR2 is SNEGSKA (reference sequence). The V end lost 0 bases, the J end lost 2 bases, and 20 bases lay between the germline ends. This CDR3 has 17 amino acids. The J gene is TRBJ2-7, the V gene TRBV20-1; weak D call: TRBD2 (5 bases). Sequenced material: PBMCs or a T cell subset sorted from them (not recorded which). This clonotype was sampled from an adult woman who had mild COVID-19 (a few samples of this study predate the infection). Cell type and time point are not known. CDR3 protein: CSARDLWENGVAYEQYF. The CDR3 nucleotides read TGCAGTGCTAGAGATTTATGGGAGAACGGAGTGGCCTACGAGCAGTACTTC.